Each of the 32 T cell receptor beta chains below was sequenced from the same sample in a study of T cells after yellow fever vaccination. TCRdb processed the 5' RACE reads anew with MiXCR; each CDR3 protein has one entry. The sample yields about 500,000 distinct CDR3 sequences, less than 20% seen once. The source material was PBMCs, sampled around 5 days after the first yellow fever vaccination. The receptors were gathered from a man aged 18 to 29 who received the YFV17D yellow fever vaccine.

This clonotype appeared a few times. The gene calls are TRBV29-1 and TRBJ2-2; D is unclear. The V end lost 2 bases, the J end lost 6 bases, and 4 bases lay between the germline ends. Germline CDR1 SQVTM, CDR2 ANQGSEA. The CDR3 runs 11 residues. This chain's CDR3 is CSVEWAGELFF. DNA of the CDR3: TGCAGCGTTGAATGGGCCGGGGAGCTGTTTTTT.

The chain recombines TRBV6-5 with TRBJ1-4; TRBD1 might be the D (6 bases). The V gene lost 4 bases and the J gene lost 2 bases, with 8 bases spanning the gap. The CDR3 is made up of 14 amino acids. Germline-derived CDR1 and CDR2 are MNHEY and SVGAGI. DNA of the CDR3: TGTGCCAGCAGTTCAGGGGAGACTAATGAAAAACTGTTTTTT. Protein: CASSSGETNEKLFF.

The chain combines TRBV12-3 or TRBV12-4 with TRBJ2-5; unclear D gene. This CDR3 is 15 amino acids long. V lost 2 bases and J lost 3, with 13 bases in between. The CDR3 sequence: CASSLIDSGKETQYF. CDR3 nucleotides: TGTGCCAGCAGTTTAATCGATTCGGGCAAAGAGACCCAGTACTTC.

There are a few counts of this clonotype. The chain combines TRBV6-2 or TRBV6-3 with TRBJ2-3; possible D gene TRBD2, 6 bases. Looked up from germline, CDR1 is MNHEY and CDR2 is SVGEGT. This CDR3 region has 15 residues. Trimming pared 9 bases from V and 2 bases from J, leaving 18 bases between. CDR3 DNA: TGTGCCAGTGGAGGGTATGGAGAGTACACAGATACGCAGTATTTT. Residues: CASGGYGEYTDTQYF.

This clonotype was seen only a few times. The CDR3 nucleotides read TGTGCCAGCAATACCATCCGGGACAAACGATATGATAGCAATCAGCCCCAGCATTTT. This translates into CASNTIRDKRYDSNQPQHF. The V gene is TRBV28, the J gene TRBJ1-5; tentatively, D is TRBD1 (6 bases). Per germline, CDR1 MDHEN and CDR2 SYDVKM. This CDR3 is built from 19 residues. Between the trimmed V and J ends, which lost 7 bases and 0 bases, there was a span of 25 bases.

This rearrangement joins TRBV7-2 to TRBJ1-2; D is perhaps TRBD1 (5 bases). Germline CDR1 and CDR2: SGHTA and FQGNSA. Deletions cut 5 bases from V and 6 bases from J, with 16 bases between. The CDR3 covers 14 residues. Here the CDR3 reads CASSLIRGSDGYTF. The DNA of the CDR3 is TGTGCCAGCAGCCTAATAAGGGGTAGCGATGGCTACACCTTC.

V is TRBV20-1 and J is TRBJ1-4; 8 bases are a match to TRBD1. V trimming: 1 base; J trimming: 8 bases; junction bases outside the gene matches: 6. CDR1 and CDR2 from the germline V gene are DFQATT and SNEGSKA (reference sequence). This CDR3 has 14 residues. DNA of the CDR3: TGCAGTGCTAGAGCCCAGGGGGCAGAAGAAAAACTGTTTTTT. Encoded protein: CSARAQGAEEKLFF.

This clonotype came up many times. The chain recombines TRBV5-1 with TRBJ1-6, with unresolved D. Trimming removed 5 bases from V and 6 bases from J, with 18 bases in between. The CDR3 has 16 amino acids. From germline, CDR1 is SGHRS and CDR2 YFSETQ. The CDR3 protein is CASRVGPNAANSPLHF. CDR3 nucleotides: TGCGCCAGCAGAGTCGGGCCCAACGCTGCTAATTCACCCCTCCACTTT.

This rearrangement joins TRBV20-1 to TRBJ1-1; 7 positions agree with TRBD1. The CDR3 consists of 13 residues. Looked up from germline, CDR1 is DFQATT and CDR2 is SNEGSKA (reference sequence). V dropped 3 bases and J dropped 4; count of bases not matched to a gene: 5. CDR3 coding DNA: TGCAGTGCTAGGACAGGGAGTGTCACTGAAGCTTTCTTT. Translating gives CSARTGSVTEAFF.

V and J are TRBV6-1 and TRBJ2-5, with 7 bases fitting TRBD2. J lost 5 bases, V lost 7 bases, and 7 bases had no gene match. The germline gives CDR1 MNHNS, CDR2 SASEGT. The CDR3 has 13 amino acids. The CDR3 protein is CASILSGAETQYF. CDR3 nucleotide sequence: TGTGCCAGCATATTAAGCGGGGCGGAGACCCAGTACTTC.

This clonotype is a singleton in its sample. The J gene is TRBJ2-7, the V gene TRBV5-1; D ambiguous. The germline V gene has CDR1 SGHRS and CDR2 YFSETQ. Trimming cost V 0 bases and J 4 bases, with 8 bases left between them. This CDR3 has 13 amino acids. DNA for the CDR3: TGCGCCAGCAGCTTGGCCCCCGAGTACGAGCAGTACGTC. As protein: CASSLAPEYEQYV.

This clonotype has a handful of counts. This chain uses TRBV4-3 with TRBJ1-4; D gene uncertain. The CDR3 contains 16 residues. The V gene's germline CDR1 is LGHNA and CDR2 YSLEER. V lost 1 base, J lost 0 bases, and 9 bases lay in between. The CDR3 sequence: CASSQARVATNEKLFF. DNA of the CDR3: TGCGCCAGCAGCCAAGCCCGGGTAGCAACTAATGAAAAACTGTTTTTT.

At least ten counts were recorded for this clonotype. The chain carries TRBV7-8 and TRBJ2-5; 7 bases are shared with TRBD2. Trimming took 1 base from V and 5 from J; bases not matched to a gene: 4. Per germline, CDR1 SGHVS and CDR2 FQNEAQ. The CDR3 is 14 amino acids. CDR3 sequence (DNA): TGTGCCAGCAGCTTAGTGGGGGGGATGGAGACCCAGTACTTC. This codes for CASSLVGGMETQYF.

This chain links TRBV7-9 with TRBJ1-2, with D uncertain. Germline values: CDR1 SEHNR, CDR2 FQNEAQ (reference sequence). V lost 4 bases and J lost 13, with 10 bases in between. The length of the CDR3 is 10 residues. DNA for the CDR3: TGTGCCAGCAGCTCCCTTTTCGGCACCTTC. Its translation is CASSSLFGTF.

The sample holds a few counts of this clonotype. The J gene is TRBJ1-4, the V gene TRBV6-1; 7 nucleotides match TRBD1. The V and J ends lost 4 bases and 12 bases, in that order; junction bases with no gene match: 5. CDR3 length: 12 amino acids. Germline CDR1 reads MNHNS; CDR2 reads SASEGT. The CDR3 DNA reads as TGTGCCAGCAGTGCGACAGGGAATGAACTGTTTTTT. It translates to CASSATGNELFF.

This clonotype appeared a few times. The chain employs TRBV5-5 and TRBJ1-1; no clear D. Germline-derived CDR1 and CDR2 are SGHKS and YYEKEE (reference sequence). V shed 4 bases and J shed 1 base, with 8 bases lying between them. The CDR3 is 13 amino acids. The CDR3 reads CASSRIQNTEAFF. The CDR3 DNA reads TGTGCCAGCAGCCGCATCCAGAACACTGAAGCTTTCTTT.

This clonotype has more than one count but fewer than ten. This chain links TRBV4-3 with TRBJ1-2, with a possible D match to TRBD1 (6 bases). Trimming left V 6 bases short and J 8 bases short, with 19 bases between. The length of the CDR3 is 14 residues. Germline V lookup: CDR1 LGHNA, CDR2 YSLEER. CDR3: CASSSGVFRGGYTF. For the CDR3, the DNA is TGCGCCAGCAGTTCCGGGGTTTTTAGGGGGGGCTACACCTTC.

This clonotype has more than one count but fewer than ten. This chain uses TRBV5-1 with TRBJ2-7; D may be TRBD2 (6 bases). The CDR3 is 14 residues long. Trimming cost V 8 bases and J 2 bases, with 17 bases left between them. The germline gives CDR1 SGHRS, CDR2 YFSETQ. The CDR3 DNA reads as TGCGCCAGTACTCGGGACTCCGGAACCTACGAGCAGTACTTC. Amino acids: CASTRDSGTYEQYF.

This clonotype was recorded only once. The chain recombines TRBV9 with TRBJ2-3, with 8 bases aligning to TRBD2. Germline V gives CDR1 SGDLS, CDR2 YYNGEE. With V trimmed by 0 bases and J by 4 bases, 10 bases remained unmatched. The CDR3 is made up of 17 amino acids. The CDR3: CASSVGGSSGASDTQYF. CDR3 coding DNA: TGTGCCAGCAGCGTAGGTGGCAGTAGCGGGGCCTCAGATACGCAGTATTTT.

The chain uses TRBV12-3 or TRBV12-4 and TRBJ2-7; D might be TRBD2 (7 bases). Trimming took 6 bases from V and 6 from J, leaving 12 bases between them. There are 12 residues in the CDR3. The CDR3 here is CASSSGGLEQYV. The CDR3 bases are TGTGCCAGCAGCTCGGGGGGCCTCGAGCAGTACGTC.

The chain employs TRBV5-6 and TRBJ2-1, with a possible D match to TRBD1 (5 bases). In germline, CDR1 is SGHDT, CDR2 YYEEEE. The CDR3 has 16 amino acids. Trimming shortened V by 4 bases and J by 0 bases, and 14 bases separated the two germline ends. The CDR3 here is CASSQGYRSSYNEQFF. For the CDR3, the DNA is TGTGCCAGCAGCCAGGGATATCGGAGCTCCTACAATGAGCAGTTCTTC.

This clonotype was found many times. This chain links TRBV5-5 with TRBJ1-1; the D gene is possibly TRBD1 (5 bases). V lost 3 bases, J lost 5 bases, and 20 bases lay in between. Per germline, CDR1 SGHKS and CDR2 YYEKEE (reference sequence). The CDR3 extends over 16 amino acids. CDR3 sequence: CASSSSVRGEGTEAFF. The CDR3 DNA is TGTGCCAGCAGCTCATCGGTTCGGGGGGAGGGAACTGAAGCTTTCTTT.

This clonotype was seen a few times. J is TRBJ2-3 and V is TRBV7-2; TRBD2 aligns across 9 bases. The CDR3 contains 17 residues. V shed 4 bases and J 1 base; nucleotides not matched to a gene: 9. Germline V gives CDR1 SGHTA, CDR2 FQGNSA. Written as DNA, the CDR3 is TGTGCCAGCAGCTCTTCGACTAGCGGATATCGCACAGATACGCAGTATTTT. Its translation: CASSSSTSGYRTDTQYF. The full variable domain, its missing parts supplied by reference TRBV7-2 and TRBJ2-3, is GAGVSQSPSNKVTEKGKDVELRCDPISGHTALYWYRQSLGQGLEFLIYFQGNSAPDKSGLPSDRFSAERTGGSVSTLTIQRTQQEDSAVYLCASSSSTSGYRTDTQYFGPGTRLTVL.

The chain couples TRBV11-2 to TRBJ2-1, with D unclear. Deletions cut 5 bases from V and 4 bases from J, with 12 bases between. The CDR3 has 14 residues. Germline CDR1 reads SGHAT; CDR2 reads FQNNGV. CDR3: CASSPLRQYNEQFF. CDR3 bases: TGTGCCAGCAGCCCGCTGCGACAATACAATGAGCAGTTCTTC.

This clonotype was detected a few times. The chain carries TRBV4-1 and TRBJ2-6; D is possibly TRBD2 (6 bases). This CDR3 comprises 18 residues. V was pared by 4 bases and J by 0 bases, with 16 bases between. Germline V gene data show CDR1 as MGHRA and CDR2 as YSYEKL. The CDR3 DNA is TGCGCCAGCAGCCCGGGACTGGCAAAAAGCTCTGGGGCCAACGTCCTGACTTTC. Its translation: CASSPGLAKSSGANVLTF.

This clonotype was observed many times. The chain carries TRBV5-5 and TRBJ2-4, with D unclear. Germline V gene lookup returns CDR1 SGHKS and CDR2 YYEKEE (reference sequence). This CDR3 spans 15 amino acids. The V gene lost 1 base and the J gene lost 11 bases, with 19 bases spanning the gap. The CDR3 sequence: CASSLLTAELIVQYF. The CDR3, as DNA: TGTGCCAGCAGCTTGCTCACAGCCGAGCTTATAGTTCAGTACTTC.

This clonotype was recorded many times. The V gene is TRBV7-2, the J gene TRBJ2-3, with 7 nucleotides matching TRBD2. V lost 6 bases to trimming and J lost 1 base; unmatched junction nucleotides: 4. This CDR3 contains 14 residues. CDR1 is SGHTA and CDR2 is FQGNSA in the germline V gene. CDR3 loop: CASRSRGGTDTQYF. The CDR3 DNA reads TGTGCCAGCAGATCCCGGGGGGGCACAGATACGCAGTATTTT.

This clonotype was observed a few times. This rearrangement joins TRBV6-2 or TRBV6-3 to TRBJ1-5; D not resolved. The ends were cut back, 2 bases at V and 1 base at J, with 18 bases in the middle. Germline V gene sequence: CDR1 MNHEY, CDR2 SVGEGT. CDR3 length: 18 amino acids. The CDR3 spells CASSYTWPTGGSNQPQHF. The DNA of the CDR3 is TGTGCCAGCAGTTACACTTGGCCGACGGGAGGGAGCAATCAGCCCCAGCATTTT.

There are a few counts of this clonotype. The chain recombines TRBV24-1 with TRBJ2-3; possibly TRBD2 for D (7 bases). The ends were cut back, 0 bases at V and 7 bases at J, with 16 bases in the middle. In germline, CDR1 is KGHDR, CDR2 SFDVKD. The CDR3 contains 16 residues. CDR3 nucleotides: TGTGCCACCAGTGATTTGTACGTGGGGGGGCCGAATACGCAGTATTTT. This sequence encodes CATSDLYVGGPNTQYF.

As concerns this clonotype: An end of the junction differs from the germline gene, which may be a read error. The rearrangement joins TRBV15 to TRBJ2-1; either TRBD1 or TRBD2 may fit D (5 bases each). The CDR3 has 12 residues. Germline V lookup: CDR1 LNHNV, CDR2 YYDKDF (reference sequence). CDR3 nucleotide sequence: TGCGCCACCAGCAGAACGGGACCGCCGAAGATCTTC. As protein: CATSRTGPPKIF. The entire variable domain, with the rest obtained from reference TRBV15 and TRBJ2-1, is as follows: DAMVIQNPRYQVTQFGKPVTLSCSQTLNHNVMYWYQQKSSQAPKLLFHYYDKDFNNEADTPDNFQSRRPNTSFCFLDIRSPGLGDTAMYLCATSRTGPPKIFGPGTRLTVL.

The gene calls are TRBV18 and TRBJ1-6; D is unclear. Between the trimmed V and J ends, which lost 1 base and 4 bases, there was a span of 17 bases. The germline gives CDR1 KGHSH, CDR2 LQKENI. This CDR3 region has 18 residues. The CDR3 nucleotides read TGTGCCAGCTCACCACGGGAACCAGACTCCCTTTATAATTCACCCCTCCACTTT. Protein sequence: CASSPREPDSLYNSPLHF.

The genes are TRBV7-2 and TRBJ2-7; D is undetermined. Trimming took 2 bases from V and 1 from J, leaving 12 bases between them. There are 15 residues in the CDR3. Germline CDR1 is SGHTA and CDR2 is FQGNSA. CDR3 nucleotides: TGTGCCAGCAGCTTACGCCCGGCCCTTTCCTACGAGCAGTACTTC. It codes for CASSLRPALSYEQYF.